This TCR beta chain stems from a study of PD-1 blockade in classical Hodgkin lymphoma (dated by TCRdb to 2018 to 2020). Context from the whole study: Nivolumab dosing was 3 mg/kg intravenously every 2 weeks, continuing until either disease progression or unacceptable toxicity. To define a peripheral blood immune signature of response to PD-1 blockade in classical Hodgkin lymphoma, the study combined TCR beta sequencing with CyTOF. What the authors observed across the whole study: The study was restricted to a single clinical trial cohort, and the causes of repertoire differences, possibly disease activity or prior therapy, were left undefined. CD4+ but not CD8+ TCR diversity rose significantly by C4D1 (p=0.0027 vs p=0.16), most apparent in complete responders (p=0.02). Newly diagnosed patients were reported to have lower baseline TCR diversity than healthy donors, and relapsed/refractory patients were reported to have lower baseline TCR diversity still. Trial patients achieving complete response had baseline diversity similar to newly diagnosed patients, whereas partial responders and progressors had significantly lower diversity. Diversity was lower in patients who began nivolumab less than 1 year after ASCT, so these patients were left out of later analyses to avoid confounding by immune reconstitution.

What this sample's time point label stands for: cycle 2 day 1 (C2D1) of nivolumab. Every trial patient had relapsed following autologous stem cell transplantation, and prior brentuximab vedotin exposure was what differed among cohorts A, B and C. A total of under 70 patients with relapsed/refractory classical Hodgkin lymphoma made up the trial cohort, and each patient's best overall response was complete response, partial response or progressive disease. In the multi-cohort phase II CheckMate 205 trial, trial patients received single-agent nivolumab. Best overall response was determined by an independent review committee according to the 2007 International Working Group response criteria. Trial PBMCs were obtained immediately prior to nivolumab initiation (C1D1) and on therapy at cycle 2 day 1 and cycle 4 day 1. Peripheral blood was collected in 8 mL Vacutainer Cell Preparation Tubes, from which PBMCs were isolated by centrifugation and then cryopreserved.

For CDR1 and CDR2, the germline V gene (reference sequence) lists MNHEY and SMNVEV. V was cut back by 0 bases and J by 2 bases, leaving a gap of 10 bases between them. Measured from the cysteine to the phenylalanine, the CDR3 is 15 residues long. The entry retains the CDR3 DNA only, 45 bases that are in frame from base 1. Details on this clone: Its recognized antigen is unknown. No qualities accompany the bases; no much larger clone lies one base away.

The Qiagen DNeasy kit was used to extract genomic DNA both from unsorted PBMCs and from the negatively selected CD4+ and CD8+ fractions. TCR beta CDR3 regions were subjected to amplification by immunoSEQ multiplex PCR with primers that anneal to V and J segments. A synthetic immune receptor repertoire was used to minimize amplification bias, and any remaining bias was removed computationally after sequencing. The authors processed their data as follows. Repertoire diversity was quantified as the Shannon entropy index using custom Python scripts. Unsorted, CD4+ and CD8+ repertoires were examined separately, except in combined analyses, for which CD4+ and CD8+ sequences were merged in silico. Clonal expansion was defined as a frequency increase of at least 2-fold after treatment compared with C1D1, and clones undetected at baseline were assigned a pseudocount of 0.5. Clones with 0 or 1 copy at C1D1 were classified as singleton clones, and clones with 2 or more copies were classified as non-singleton clones. Clones expanded in unsorted samples were annotated as CD4+, CD8+ or unknown by matching protein sequences in sorted samples from the same patient. Wilcoxon tests were applied to paired samples to test diversity changes from C1D1 to C4D1. TCRdb obtained this table from immuneACCESS and retained in-frame rearrangements with V and J assigned. These tables miss some clones; where compared with another copy, unresolved V genes account for less than half of the shortfall, and the remainder is unexplained. V and J calls and clone size are copied from that table; D and trimming were computed from the DNA. In all, the sample holds 15,000 to 20,000 clones, and 70% to 80% of those were seen once. The ten largest make up over 15% of the sample.

The TCR sequence derives from a human donor with classical Hodgkin lymphoma. The chain employs TRBV27 and TRBJ1-1; the D segment cannot be called with confidence. Sequencing used peripheral blood mononuclear cells (PBMCs), obtained before the second cycle of nivolumab. The nucleotides are TGTGCCAGCAGTTTATCGATGTACACCAACACTGAAGCTTTCTTT. It translates to CASSLSMYTNTEAFF.